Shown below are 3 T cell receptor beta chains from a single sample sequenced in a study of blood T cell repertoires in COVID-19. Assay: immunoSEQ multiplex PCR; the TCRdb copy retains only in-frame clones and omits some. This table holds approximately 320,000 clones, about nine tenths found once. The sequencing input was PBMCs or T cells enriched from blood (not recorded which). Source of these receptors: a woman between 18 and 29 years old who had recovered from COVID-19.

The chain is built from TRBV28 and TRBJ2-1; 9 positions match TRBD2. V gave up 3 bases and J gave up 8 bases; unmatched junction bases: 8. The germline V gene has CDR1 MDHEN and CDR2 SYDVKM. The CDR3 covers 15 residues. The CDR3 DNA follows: TGTGCCAGCAGTTTTCGGGTAGCGGGAGAAGATGAGCAGTTCTTC. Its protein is CASSFRVAGEDEQFF.

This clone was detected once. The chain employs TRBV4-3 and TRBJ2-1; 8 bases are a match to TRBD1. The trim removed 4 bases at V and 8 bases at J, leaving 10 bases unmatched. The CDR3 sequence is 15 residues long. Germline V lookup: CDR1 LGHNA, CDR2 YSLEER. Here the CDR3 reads CASSRGQGRQDEQFF. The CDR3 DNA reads TGCGCCAGCAGCCGAGGACAGGGCCGACAAGATGAGCAGTTCTTC.

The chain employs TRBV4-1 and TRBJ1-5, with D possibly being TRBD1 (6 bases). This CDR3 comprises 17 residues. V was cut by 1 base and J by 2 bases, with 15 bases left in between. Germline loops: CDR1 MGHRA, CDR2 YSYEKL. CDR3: CASSQGGGWTGNQPQHF. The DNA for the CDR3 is TGCGCCAGCAGCCAAGGGGGGGGATGGACAGGCAATCAGCCCCAGCATTTT.